The 21 T cell receptor beta chains below come from one sample, sequenced in a study of blood T cells in healthy people across ages. Using a J-beta primer mix together with a sample-barcoded 5' primer, a second PCR was run for about 6 to 11 cycles. Each CDR3 protein gets one entry after TCRdb re-called the 5' RACE reads with MiXCR. The sample has 1.5 million or so distinct CDR3 sequences, roughly 45% seen once. Material for sequencing was blood. The source is a woman between 18 and 29 years old in good health.

The gene calls are TRBV10-3 and TRBJ1-1; a weak D match, TRBD1 (6 bases). Trimming removed 5 bases from V and 1 base from J, with 11 bases in between. This CDR3 comprises 14 residues. CDR1 is ENHRY and CDR2 is SYGVKD in the germline V gene. Here the CDR3 reads CAISTGTTNTEAFF. The CDR3 bases are TGTGCCATCAGTACCGGGACAACGAACACTGAAGCTTTCTTT.

The sample holds a few counts of this clonotype. The chain links TRBV5-6 to TRBJ2-3; 13 bases fit TRBD2. With V trimmed by 2 bases and J by 2 bases, 5 bases remained unmatched. The CDR3 extends over 17 amino acids. CDR1 is SGHDT, CDR2 YYEEEE, per germline. The CDR3 is CASSFRTSGSFTDTQYF. The CDR3, as DNA: TGTGCCAGCAGCTTCCGGACTAGCGGGAGCTTCACAGATACGCAGTATTTT. Supplemented by reference TRBV5-6 and TRBJ2-3, the full variable domain reads DAGVTQSPTHLIKTRGQQVTLRCSPKSGHDTVSWYQQALGQGPQFIFQYYEEEERQRGNFPDRFSGHQFPNYSSELNVNALLLGDSALYLCASSFRTSGSFTDTQYFGPGTRLTVL.

V gene TRBV11-2 combines with J gene TRBJ2-3, with 10 bases lining up with TRBD2. This CDR3 contains 17 residues. CDR1 SGHAT and CDR2 FQNNGV come from the germline V gene. The junction had 13 bases not matched to a gene; V was cut back by 5 bases and J by 5 bases. This CDR3 is CASSRELAGKVGDTQYF. The DNA for the CDR3 is TGTGCCAGCAGCCGTGAACTAGCGGGGAAAGTAGGAGATACGCAGTATTTT.

This chain links TRBV10-3 with TRBJ1-1; no reliable D call. The CDR3 totals 13 residues. V was cut by 7 bases and J by 0 bases, with 9 bases left in between. Germline CDR1 ENHRY, CDR2 SYGVKD. CDR3 sequence (DNA): TGTGCCATCACCCACGGCGTGAACACTGAAGCTTTCTTT. Translated: CAITHGVNTEAFF.

This chain joins TRBV4-3 and TRBJ2-3; no clear D. Trimming stripped 4 bases from V and 2 bases from J, with 13 bases between. CDR1 is LGHNA, CDR2 YSLEER, per germline. The CDR3 extends over 15 amino acids. DNA of the CDR3: TGCGCCAGCAGCCTTTCCGACGGGTTCACAGATACGCAGTATTTT. Protein: CASSLSDGFTDTQYF.

This chain links TRBV6-5 with TRBJ2-4; possible D gene TRBD1, 6 bases. The tail of the sequence fits TRBJ2-7 better, so the J call may be wrong. This CDR3 is built from 15 residues. Germline-derived CDR1 and CDR2 are MNHEY and SVGAGI. CDR3 protein: CASSYSAQGTYEQYF. In DNA, the CDR3 is TGTGCCAGCAGTTACTCTGCCCAGGGGACCTACGAGCAGTACTTC.

This clonotype was seen ten or more times. J is TRBJ2-1 and V is TRBV11-2, with 8 bases identical to TRBD2. The length of the CDR3 is 15 residues. The germline gives CDR1 SGHAT, CDR2 FQNNGV. The V and J ends lost 5 bases and 7 bases, in that order; junction bases with no gene match: 10. This chain's CDR3 is CASSRPGLGWNEQFF. Written as DNA, the CDR3 is TGTGCCAGCAGCCGCCCGGGACTAGGGTGGAATGAGCAGTTCTTC.

This clonotype was seen a few times. This chain connects TRBV27 to TRBJ1-1; 9 bases map to TRBD1. From germline, CDR1 is MNHEY and CDR2 SMNVEV (reference sequence). The CDR3 has 16 amino acids. After removal of 5 bases from V and 0 bases from J, the junction contained 7 bases not matched to a gene. The CDR3 reads CASSPGDRAMNTEAFF. The CDR3 nucleotides read TGTGCCAGCAGTCCAGGGGACAGGGCGATGAACACTGAAGCTTTCTTT.

This chain joins TRBV20-1 and TRBJ2-7; 10 bases line up with TRBD2. The length of the CDR3 is 15 residues. Germline-derived CDR1 and CDR2 are DFQATT and SNEGSKA (reference sequence). V dropped 6 bases and J dropped 3; count of bases not matched to a gene: 11. The CDR3 sequence is CSAPAPLAGNYEQYF. DNA for the CDR3: TGCAGTGCCCCCGCCCCACTAGCGGGGAACTACGAGCAGTACTTC.

The chain joins TRBV21-1 to TRBJ2-1; the table's D call, TRBD2, was not checked against the DNA. TRBV21-1 is labeled a pseudogene. The CDR3 loop spans 19 amino acids. Here the CDR3 reads CASSKVSGRILAGGCEQFF. CDR3 coding DNA: TGTGCCAGCAGCAAAGTTTCGGGTAGAATTCTAGCGGGAGGGTGTGAGCAGTTCTTC.

This clonotype was counted between two and nine times. The chain has TRBV7-3 and TRBJ2-1; D ambiguous. CDR1 is SGHTA, CDR2 FQGTGA, per germline. V lost 5 bases and J lost 3, with 11 bases in between. The CDR3 has 14 residues. CDR3 coding DNA: TGTGCCAGCAGCCATGGAGCAGTCTACAATGAGCAGTTCTTC. Encoded protein: CASSHGAVYNEQFF.

Turning to this clonotype: A read error may produce the germline difference seen at one junction end. V and J are TRBV14 and TRBJ2-3, with 8 bases fitting TRBD1. Per germline, CDR1 SGHDN and CDR2 FVKESK. The CDR3 consists of 14 residues. The CDR3 here is CDSSQVGDRDTQYF. The CDR3 DNA is TGTGACAGCAGCCAAGTCGGGGACAGGGATACGCAGTATTTT.

This clonotype was seen just once. The rearrangement joins TRBV27 to TRBJ2-3, with no clear D. Trimming cost V 6 bases and J 5 bases, with 9 bases left between them. The CDR3 spans 12 residues. In germline, CDR1 is MNHEY, CDR2 SMNVEV (reference sequence). CDR3 sequence reads: CASRYTRDTQYF. The CDR3 DNA follows: TGTGCCAGCAGGTATACGAGAGATACGCAGTATTTT.

The chain combines TRBV4-2 with TRBJ2-1; 11 bases line up with TRBD2. The length of the CDR3 is 16 residues. J was trimmed by 8 bases and V by 3 bases; bases with no gene match: 9. Germline lookup yields CDR1 LGHNA and CDR2 YNFKEQ. The CDR3 coding sequence is TGTGCCAGCAGCCACCTCACTAGCGGGAGCGGTGATGAGCAGTTCTTC. It encodes CASSHLTSGSGDEQFF.

The table lists this clonotype with many counts. CDR3 protein: CASSLVGTAYEQYF. The CDR3 DNA reads as TGTGCCAGCAGTCTTGTCGGGACAGCTTACGAGCAGTACTTC. The gene calls are TRBV7-9 and TRBJ2-7; 7 bases line up with TRBD1. Germline V gives CDR1 SEHNR, CDR2 FQNEAQ (reference sequence). V lost 6 bases to trimming and J lost 4 bases; unmatched junction nucleotides: 9. This CDR3 comprises 14 residues.

The chain combines TRBV5-5 with TRBJ1-2; the D is unclear. V lost 7 bases to trimming and J lost 4 bases, with 14 bases between them. The CDR3 runs to 13 residues. CDR1 is SGHKS, CDR2 YYEKEE, per germline (reference sequence). DNA of the CDR3: TGTGCCAGCGGTATCAGGTCCTTCTATGGCTACACCTTC. Translated: CASGIRSFYGYTF.

V is TRBV10-2 and J is TRBJ2-7; either TRBD1 or TRBD2 may supply D (6 bases each). Germline CDR1 is WSHSY and CDR2 is SAAADI. The V end was cut by 0 bases, the J end by 4 bases, with 16 bases between. The CDR3 length is 16 residues. The CDR3 nucleotides are TGCGCCAGCAGTGAGTCGAGGGGGGACCAAGGTTACGAGCAGTACTTC. Translation: CASSESRGDQGYEQYF.

This chain connects TRBV4-1 to TRBJ1-1; D might be TRBD1 (5 bases). V was trimmed by 8 bases and J by 4 bases, leaving 17 bases between them. The CDR3 is made up of 14 amino acids. The germline V gene has CDR1 MGHRA and CDR2 YSYEKL. CDR3 amino acids: CASAYQGVVTEAFF. Written as DNA, the CDR3 is TGCGCCAGCGCGTACCAGGGAGTGGTCACTGAAGCTTTCTTT.

CDR3 loop: CSARRGDRSVEQYF. The CDR3, as DNA: TGCAGTGCTAGAAGAGGAGACAGGTCCGTCGAGCAGTACTTC. The gene calls are TRBV20-1 and TRBJ2-7, with D maybe TRBD1 (6 bases). Looked up from germline, CDR1 is DFQATT and CDR2 is SNEGSKA (reference sequence). The CDR3 has 14 residues. Between the trimmed V and J ends, which lost 2 bases and 6 bases, there was a span of 17 bases.

The chain couples TRBV2 to TRBJ2-5; 9 bases line up with TRBD1. Looked up from germline, CDR1 is SNHLY and CDR2 is FYNNEI. J was trimmed by 5 bases and V by 7 bases; bases with no gene match: 8. This CDR3 comprises 14 residues. The CDR3 DNA reads TGTGCCAGCATTAGGGACAGGGCGGCGGAGACCCAGTACTTC. Its translation is CASIRDRAAETQYF.

This clonotype has only a few counts. This rearrangement joins TRBV29-1 to TRBJ2-5; 8 nucleotides agree with TRBD2. V lost 1 base, J lost 5 bases, and 9 bases stayed unmatched. Germline values: CDR1 SQVTM, CDR2 ANQGSEA. There are 15 residues in the CDR3. The CDR3 protein is CSVEAGTSGGETQYF. For the CDR3, the DNA is TGCAGCGTTGAAGCCGGAACTAGCGGCGGGGAGACCCAGTACTTC. Together with reference TRBV29-1 and TRBJ2-5, the CDR3 gives the full variable domain: SAVISQKPSRDICQRGTSLTIQCQVDSQVTMMFWYRQQPGQSLTLIATANQGSEATYESGFVIDKFPISRPNLTFSTLTVSNMSPEDSSIYLCSVEAGTSGGETQYFGPGTRLLVL.